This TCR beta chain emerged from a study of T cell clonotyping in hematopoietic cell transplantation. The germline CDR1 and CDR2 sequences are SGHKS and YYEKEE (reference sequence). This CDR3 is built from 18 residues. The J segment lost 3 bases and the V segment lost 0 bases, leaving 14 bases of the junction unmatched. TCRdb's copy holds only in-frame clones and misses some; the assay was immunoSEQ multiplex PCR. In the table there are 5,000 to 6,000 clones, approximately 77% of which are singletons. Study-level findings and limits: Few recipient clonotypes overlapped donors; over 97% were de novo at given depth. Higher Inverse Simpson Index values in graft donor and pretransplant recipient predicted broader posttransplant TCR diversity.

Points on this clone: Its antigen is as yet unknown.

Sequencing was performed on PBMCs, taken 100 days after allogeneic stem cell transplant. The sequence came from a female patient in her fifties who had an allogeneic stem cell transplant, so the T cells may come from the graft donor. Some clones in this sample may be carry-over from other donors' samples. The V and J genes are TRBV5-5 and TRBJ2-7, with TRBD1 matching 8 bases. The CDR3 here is CASSLAGGVGSGHYEQYF. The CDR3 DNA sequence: TGTGCCAGCAGCTTGGCAGGGGGCGTGGGAAGCGGTCACTACGAGCAGTACTTC.